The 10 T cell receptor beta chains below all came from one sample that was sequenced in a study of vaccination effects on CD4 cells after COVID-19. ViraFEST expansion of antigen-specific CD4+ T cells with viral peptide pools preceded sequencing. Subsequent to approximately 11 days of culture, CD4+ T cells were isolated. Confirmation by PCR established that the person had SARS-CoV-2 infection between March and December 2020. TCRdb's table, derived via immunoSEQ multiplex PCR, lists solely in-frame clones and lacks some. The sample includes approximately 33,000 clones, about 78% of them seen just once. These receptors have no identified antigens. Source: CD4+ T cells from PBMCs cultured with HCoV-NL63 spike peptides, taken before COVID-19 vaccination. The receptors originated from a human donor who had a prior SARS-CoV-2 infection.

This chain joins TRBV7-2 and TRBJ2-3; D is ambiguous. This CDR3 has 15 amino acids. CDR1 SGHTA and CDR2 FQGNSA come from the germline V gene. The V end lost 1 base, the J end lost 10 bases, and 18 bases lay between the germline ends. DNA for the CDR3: TGTGCCAGCAGCTTAGATGGCATCTCGGGTCTTGCGCAGTATTTT. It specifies CASSLDGISGLAQYF.

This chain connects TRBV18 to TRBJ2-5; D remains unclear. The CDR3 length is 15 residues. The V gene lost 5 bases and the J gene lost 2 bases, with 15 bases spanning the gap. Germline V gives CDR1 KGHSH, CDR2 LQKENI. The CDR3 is CASSSTRLLQETQYF. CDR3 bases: TGTGCCAGCTCATCGACTCGACTGTTGCAAGAGACCCAGTACTTC.

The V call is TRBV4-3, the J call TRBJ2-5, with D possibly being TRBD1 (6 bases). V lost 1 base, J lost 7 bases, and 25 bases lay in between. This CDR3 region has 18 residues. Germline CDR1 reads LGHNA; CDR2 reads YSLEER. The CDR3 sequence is CASSQVPTGTQESPTQYF. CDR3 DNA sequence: TGCGCCAGCAGCCAAGTTCCAACCGGGACACAAGAGTCCCCGACCCAGTACTTC.

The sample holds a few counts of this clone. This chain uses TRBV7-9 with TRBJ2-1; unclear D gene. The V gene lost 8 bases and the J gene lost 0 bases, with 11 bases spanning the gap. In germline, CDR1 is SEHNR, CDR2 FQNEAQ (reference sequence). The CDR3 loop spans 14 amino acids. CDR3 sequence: CASSHQSSYNEQFF. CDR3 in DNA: TGTGCCAGCTCCCATCAGAGCTCCTACAATGAGCAGTTCTTC. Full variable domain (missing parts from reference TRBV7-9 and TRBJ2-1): DTGVSQNPRHKITKRGQNVTFRCDPISEHNRLYWYRQTLGQGPEFLTYFQNEAQLEKSRLLSDRFSAERPKGSFSTLEIQRTEQGDSAMYLCASSHQSSYNEQFFGPGTRLTVL.

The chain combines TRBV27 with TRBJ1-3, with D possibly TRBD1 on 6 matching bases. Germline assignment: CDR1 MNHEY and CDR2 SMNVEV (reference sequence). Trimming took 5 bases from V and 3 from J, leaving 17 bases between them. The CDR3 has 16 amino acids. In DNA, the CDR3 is TGTGCCAGCAGTCCCTGGGGGGCCAGAGTTGGAAACACCATATATTTT. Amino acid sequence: CASSPWGARVGNTIYF.

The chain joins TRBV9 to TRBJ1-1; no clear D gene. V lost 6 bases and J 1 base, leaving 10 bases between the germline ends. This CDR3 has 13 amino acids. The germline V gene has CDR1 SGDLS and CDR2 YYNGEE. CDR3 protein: CASKPQGNTEAFF. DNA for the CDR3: TGTGCCAGCAAACCCCAAGGGAACACTGAAGCTTTCTTT.

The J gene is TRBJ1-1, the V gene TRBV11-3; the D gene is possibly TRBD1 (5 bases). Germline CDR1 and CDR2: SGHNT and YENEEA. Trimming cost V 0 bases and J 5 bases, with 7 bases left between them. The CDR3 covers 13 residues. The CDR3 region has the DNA TGTGCCAGCAGCTTAGACAGGGTGACTGAAGCTTTCTTT. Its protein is CASSLDRVTEAFF.

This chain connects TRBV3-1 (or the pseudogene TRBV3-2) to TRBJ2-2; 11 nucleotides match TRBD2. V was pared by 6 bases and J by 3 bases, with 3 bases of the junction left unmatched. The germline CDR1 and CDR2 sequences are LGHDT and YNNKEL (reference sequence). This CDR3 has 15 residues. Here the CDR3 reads CASRKTSGDTGELFF. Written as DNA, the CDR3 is TGTGCCAGCAGAAAGACTAGCGGGGACACCGGGGAGCTGTTTTTT.

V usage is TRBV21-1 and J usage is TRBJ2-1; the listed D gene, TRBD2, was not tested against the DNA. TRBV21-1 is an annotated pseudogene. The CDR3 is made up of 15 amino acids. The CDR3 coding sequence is TGTGCCAGCAGCATCGGGGACTATGGGTACAATGAGCAGTTCTTC. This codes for CASSIGDYGYNEQFF.

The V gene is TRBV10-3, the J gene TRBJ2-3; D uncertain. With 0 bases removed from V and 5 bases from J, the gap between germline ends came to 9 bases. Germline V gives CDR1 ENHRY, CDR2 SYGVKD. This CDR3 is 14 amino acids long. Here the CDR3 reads CAISESVGVDTQYF. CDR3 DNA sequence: TGTGCCATCAGTGAGTCAGTAGGCGTAGATACGCAGTATTTT.